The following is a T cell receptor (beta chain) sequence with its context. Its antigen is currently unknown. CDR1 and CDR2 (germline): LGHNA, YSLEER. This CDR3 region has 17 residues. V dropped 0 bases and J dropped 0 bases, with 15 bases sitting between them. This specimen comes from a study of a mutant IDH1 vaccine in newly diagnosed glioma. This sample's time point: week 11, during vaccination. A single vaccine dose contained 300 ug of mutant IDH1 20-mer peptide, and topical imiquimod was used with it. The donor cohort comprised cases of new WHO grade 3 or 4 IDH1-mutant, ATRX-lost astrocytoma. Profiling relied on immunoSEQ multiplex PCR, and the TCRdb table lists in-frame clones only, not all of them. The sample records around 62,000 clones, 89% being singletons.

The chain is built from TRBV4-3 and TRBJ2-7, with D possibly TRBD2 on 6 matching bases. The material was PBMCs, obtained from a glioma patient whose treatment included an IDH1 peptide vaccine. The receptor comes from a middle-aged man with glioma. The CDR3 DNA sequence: TGCGCCAGCAGCCAAGAACCTGGGGAGGTAAGCTCCTACGAGCAGTACTTC. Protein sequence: CASSQEPGEVSSYEQYF.